This T cell receptor beta chain was sequenced for a study of identical twins. The study's findings and limits: Whereas memory repertoires showed no such difference, abundant cord blood beta clonotypes carried fewer insertions.

Germline loops: CDR1 SGHRS, CDR2 YFSETQ. There are 16 residues in the CDR3. Trimming pared 0 bases from V and 4 bases from J, leaving 17 bases between. This clonotype was recorded a few times. Its antigen is not known. Each CDR3 protein is one row after TCRdb ran MiXCR on the 5' RACE reads. Among fewer than 550,000 distinct CDR3 sequences listed, about 13% were seen once. This sample also belongs to another study, concerning yellow fever vaccine responses in identical twins.

The rearrangement uses TRBV5-1 and TRBJ2-7; D is possibly TRBD2 (5 bases). This receptor was taken from a young woman in good health. Sequences were obtained from CD4+ T cells sorted from blood. CDR3 sequence (DNA): TGCGCCAGCAGCTTGGCCTCCAGGTTGGGAGCTTACGAGCAGTACTTC. It yields the protein CASSLASRLGAYEQYF.